This T cell receptor beta chain was identified during a study of OX40 agonist ivuxolimab in advanced cancers. Germline V CDR1 and CDR2: SGHNT, YENEEA. This CDR3 spans 15 amino acids. The V end lost 4 bases, the J end lost 0 bases, and 12 bases lay between the germline ends. This clone was recorded a few times. The repertoire was sequenced with immunoSEQ multiplex PCR; TCRdb's copy has only in-frame clones and lacks some. The sample includes tens of thousands of clones, around 84% seen only once; the top ten take around 2.3%. The sequences come from CD4+ or CD8+ T cells sorted from blood, collected in a trial of the OX40 agonist ivuxolimab. The chain employs TRBV11-3 and TRBJ1-2; tentatively, D is TRBD1 (5 bases). The sequence was collected from an adult with an advanced solid tumor such as melanoma, head and neck, liver or kidney cancer. DNA of the CDR3: TGTGCCAGCAGCTCCCCCAGGGAACCTAACTATGGCTACACCTTC. This encodes CASSSPREPNYGYTF.